This is a list of T cell receptor beta chains from one sample in a study of blood T cell repertoires in COVID-19. The assay was immunoSEQ multiplex PCR, and TCRdb's table has in-frame clones only and misses some. The sample has approximately 330,000 clones, roughly 87% seen once; the top ten hold around 10%. The sequenced sample consisted of peripheral blood. Source of these receptors: a young man with COVID-19, enrolled during active disease. Each CDR3 is given with its conserved first and last residue. The order of the fields is J gene, V gene, D gene, clone size, CDR3 DNA, CDR3 protein. The D gene is left open where the match is weak. The listing skips clone size in some rows; elsewhere it reads once, few, many or a size class.

>TRBJ2-3|TRBV7-2|TRBD2|NA
TGTGCCAGCAGCCCCGGACTAGCACCGGCAGATACGCAGTATTTT
CASSPGLAPADTQYF
>TRBJ2-1|TRBV13|NA|NA
TGTGCCAGCAGCTCCCGGACAGTCTACAATGAGCAGTTCTTC
CASSSRTVYNEQFF
>TRBJ1-3|TRBV4-1|NA|NA
TGCGCCAGCAGCCAACAGGGGTATTCAGGAAACACCATATATTTT
CASSQQGYSGNTIYF
>TRBJ2-5|TRBV6-5|NA|once
TGTGCCAGCAGCCGACAGGATCGGGAGACCCAGTACTTC
CASSRQDRETQYF
>TRBJ1-4|TRBV7-9|TRBD1|NA
TGTGCCAGCAGCTTTCAGGGACAGTCTAATGAAAAACTGTTTTTT
CASSFQGQSNEKLFF
>TRBJ1-1|TRBV4-1|NA|NA
TGCGCCAGCAGCCATATAGGGGGGGTGGTTGAAGCTTTCTTT
CASSHIGGVVEAFF
>TRBJ2-5|TRBV7-2|TRBD2|NA
TGTGCCAGCAGCTTAGCCGCGGGAGGGGGGCAAGAGACCCAGTACTTC
CASSLAAGGGQETQYF
>TRBJ1-3|TRBV4-2|TRBD1|NA
TGTGCCAGCAGCCACGGAAGGACAGGCTCTGGAAACACCATATATTTT
CASSHGRTGSGNTIYF
>TRBJ1-1|TRBV2|NA|NA
TGTGCCAGCAGTGGACAGGACCCTTGGCCTGAAGCTTTCTTT
CASSGQDPWPEAFF
>TRBJ2-7|TRBV6-5|TRBD2|NA
TGTGCATCCTCCCGCGGGAGCGGTCCCTACGAGCAGTACTTC
CASSRGSGPYEQYF
>TRBJ2-7|TRBV6-5|TRBD1|NA
TGTGCCAGCAGTACAGGGGGCGAATCCTACGAGCAGTACTTC
CASSTGGESYEQYF
>TRBJ2-5|TRBV3-1/TRBV3-2|NA|NA
TGTGCCAGCAGCCAAGGAGCGGTGACCTCGGCGGGGTTGGAGACCCAGTACTTC
CASSQGAVTSAGLETQYF
>TRBJ2-3|TRBV5-5|TRBD1|once
TGTGCCAGCTCTTCACAGGGGACAGATACGCAGTATTTT
CASSSQGTDTQYF
>TRBJ1-1|TRBV19|NA|NA
TGTGCCAGTAGTAGCTACTCCGGGACCCCCCTTGGAGGGGCTTTCTTT
CASSSYSGTPLGGAFF
>TRBJ1-2|TRBV10-3|TRBD1|NA
TGTGCCATCAGTAGACAGGGGCGAGGCTACACCTTC
CAISRQGRGYTF
>TRBJ1-1|TRBV7-9|NA|NA
TGTGCCAGCAGCTTAGGGCAGGTGAACACTGAAGCTTTCTTT
CASSLGQVNTEAFF
>TRBJ1-2|TRBV18|NA|NA
TGTGCCAGCTCGCTACATAGCGCCTATGGCTACACCTTC
CASSLHSAYGYTF
>TRBJ1-1|TRBV19|TRBD1|NA
TGTGCCAGTAGTGTGGGACAGGCAAACACTGAAGCTTTCTTT
CASSVGQANTEAFF
>TRBJ2-5|TRBV5-4|NA|NA
TGTGCCAGCAGCTTAGACATGGAAGAGACCCAGTACTTC
CASSLDMEETQYF
>TRBJ2-7|TRBV27|TRBD1|NA
TGTGCCAGCAGGCAGGGGGTCTCCTACGAGCAGTACTTC
CASRQGVSYEQYF
>TRBJ1-2|TRBV28|NA|NA
TGTGCCAGCAGTCCCGGCCAGGATGGCTACACCTTC
CASSPGQDGYTF
>TRBJ2-7|TRBV5-6|TRBD2|once
TGTGCCAGCAGCGTCGGGGGGGACCACGAGCAGTACTTC
CASSVGGDHEQYF
>TRBJ1-5|TRBV10-1|TRBD1|NA
TGCGCCAGGCCCCAGGACAGGGGATGGATAGACAATCAGCCCCAGCATTTT
CARPQDRGWIDNQPQHF
>TRBJ2-3|TRBV5-4|NA|NA
TGTGCCAGCAGCTTGGCTTTGACTTACACAGATACGCAGTATTTT
CASSLALTYTDTQYF
>TRBJ2-2|TRBV11-2|NA|NA
TGTGCCAGCAGACCGGGACATCTGAACACCGGGGAGCTGTTTTTT
CASRPGHLNTGELFF
>TRBJ1-1|TRBV7-8|NA|NA
TGTGCCAGCAGCTTCCTAGAGGGGGACACTGAAGCTTTCTTT
CASSFLEGDTEAFF
>TRBJ1-5|TRBV7-2|NA|NA
TGTGCCAGCAGCTTGGTACGGGTTGCGGAACTAAGCAATCAGCCCCAGCATTTT
CASSLVRVAELSNQPQHF
>TRBJ2-2|TRBV6-5|TRBD2|NA
TGTGCCAGCAGTAGGGACTACGCCGGGGAGCTGTTTTTT
CASSRDYAGELFF
>TRBJ2-1|TRBV6-7|TRBD2|NA
TGTGCCAGCAGTTACTCCGGGACTAGCGGAGACAATGAGCAGTTCTTC
CASSYSGTSGDNEQFF
>TRBJ1-1|TRBV14|NA|NA
TGTGCCAGCAGCCAAGCCCCAGGGGCCACTGAAGCTTTCTTT
CASSQAPGATEAFF
>TRBJ2-5|TRBV7-2|TRBD1|once
TGTGCCAGCAGTTCCGACAGGGGGCGAGAGACCCAGTACTTC
CASSSDRGRETQYF